The sequence of this TCR beta chain was determined in a study of blood T cell repertoires in COVID-19. As for the study in general: COVID-19 samples collected from the United States, Italy and Spain covered acute and convalescent phases.

CDR1 is MNHNS and CDR2 is SASEGT in the germline V gene. CDR3 length equals 14 residues. Trimming took 2 bases from V and 2 from J; bases not matched to a gene: 1. Patients from Seattle were sampled longitudinally, starting during active infection. The assay was immunoSEQ multiplex PCR, and TCRdb's table has in-frame clones only and misses some. The sample has about 430,000 clones, 80% to 90% seen once. The genes are TRBV6-1 and TRBJ2-5, with 8 bases that match TRBD1. Sequencing was performed on peripheral blood. The TCR originated in a man aged 18 to 30 with COVID-19, enrolled during active disease. In DNA form, the CDR3 reads TGTGCCAGCAGTGAACAGGGGGCGCAAGAGACCCAGTACTTC. As protein: CASSEQGAQETQYF.